These 29 T cell receptor beta chains came from one sample sequenced in a study of regulatory T cells in long-lasting Graves disease. Arm-PCR of CDR3 regions with iRepertoire HTBI primers generated TCR beta libraries. TCRdb fed the multiplex PCR reads into MiXCR, producing one record per CDR3 protein. The table lists fewer than 650,000 distinct CDR3 sequences, roughly 16% of them singletons, with under 20% in the top ten. Time point reported: newly diagnosed GD, antithyroid drugs for less than 3 months. There was RNA extracted from PBMCs, and the TCR library was made from it. The data also belong to a second study, concerning T cells in Graves' hyperthyroidism and ophthalmopathy.

The source was peripheral blood mononuclear cells (PBMCs), collected at new diagnosis, from a patient treated with antithyroid drugs. The receptors derive from a woman in her twenties or thirties with Graves disease.

This clonotype has ten or more counts. The chain has TRBV2 and TRBJ1-5; D unresolved. Germline V CDR1 and CDR2: SNHLY, FYNNEI. This CDR3 region has 14 residues. The ends were cut back, 3 bases at V and 6 bases at J, with 12 bases in the middle. The CDR3 DNA is TGTGCCAGCAGTGATCGGGCAGTTTCTCAGCCCCAGCATTTT. Translated: CASSDRAVSQPQHF.

This clonotype came up many times. The V gene is TRBV2, the J gene TRBJ1-1; D might be TRBD1 (5 bases). The CDR3 runs to 15 residues. The V gene lost 2 bases and the J gene lost 1 base, with 11 bases spanning the gap. In germline, CDR1 is SNHLY, CDR2 FYNNEI. The CDR3 region has the DNA TGTGCCAGCAGTGAAAGCAGGGTACGGAACACTGAAGCTTTCTTT. This sequence encodes CASSESRVRNTEAFF. The full variable domain, its missing parts supplied by reference TRBV2 and TRBJ1-1, is EPEVTQTPSHQVTQMGQEVILRCVPISNHLYFYWYRQILGQKVEFLVSFYNNEISEKSEIFDDQFSVERPDGSNFTLKIRSTKLEDSAMYFCASSESRVRNTEAFFGQGTRLTVV.

This chain joins TRBV6-1 and TRBJ1-3; perhaps TRBD1 as D (5 bases). This CDR3 is 15 amino acids long. The germline V gene has CDR1 MNHNS and CDR2 SASEGT. Trimming stripped 6 bases from V and 2 bases from J, with 14 bases between. The CDR3 region has the DNA TGTGCCAGCAGCTTCCGTGGGACGGCTGGAAACACCATATATTTT. Its translation is CASSFRGTAGNTIYF.

This clonotype has a handful of counts. The chain combines TRBV9 with TRBJ2-7; D is perhaps TRBD2 (7 bases). CDR1 and CDR2 from the germline V gene are SGDLS and YYNGEE. CDR3 length equals 15 residues. Trimming cost V 5 bases and J 0 bases, with 15 bases left between them. DNA of the CDR3: TGTGCCAGCAGTAGGGGGGGGGCCGGCTCCTACGAGCAGTACTTC. This codes for CASSRGGAGSYEQYF.

This clonotype was detected ten times or more. The chain uses TRBV30 and TRBJ2-1; unclear D gene. Per the germline V gene, CDR1 is GTSNPN and CDR2 is SVGIG (reference sequence). The CDR3 spans 13 residues. V was cut by 3 bases and J by 1 base, with 7 bases left in between. The DNA for the CDR3 is TGTGCCTGGAGCAGAGTATCCTACAATGAGCAGTTCTTC. Amino acid sequence: CAWSRVSYNEQFF.

In its sample, this clonotype was seen many times. The DNA for the CDR3 is TGCAGCGTTGTCCCGGACGGGGCCTCGGGGCAGTACTTC. It specifies CSVVPDGASGQYF. V usage is TRBV29-1 and J usage is TRBJ2-7, with D tentatively TRBD1 or TRBD2 (5 bases each). The CDR3 consists of 13 residues. Germline V CDR1 and CDR2: SQVTM, ANQGSEA. V gave up 4 bases and J gave up 9 bases, with 19 bases separating them.

This clonotype was seen more than once but under ten times. The V gene is TRBV12-3 or TRBV12-4, the J gene TRBJ1-5; TRBD1 is a possible D gene (5 bases). Trimming left V 2 bases short and J 5 bases short, with 10 bases between. The CDR3 sequence is 14 residues long. The CDR3 loop reads CASSLYGADQPQHF. CDR3 coding DNA: TGTGCCAGCAGTTTATACGGGGCGGATCAGCCCCAGCATTTT.

The chain combines TRBV28 with TRBJ2-5, with a possible D match to TRBD2 (5 bases). The CDR3 is made up of 13 amino acids. CDR1 and CDR2 (germline): MDHEN, SYDVKM. V lost 5 bases, J lost 4 bases, and 11 bases lay in between. The chain's CDR3 is CASSLPRGETQYF. In DNA, the CDR3 is TGTGCCAGCAGTCTCCCCCGGGGAGAGACCCAGTACTTC.

This clonotype was picked up a small number of times. The CDR3 nucleotides are TGTGCCAGCAGTCGGGGTCCGGGACTAGCGAGTAGCACAGATACGCAGTATTTT. Translation gives CASSRGPGLASSTDTQYF. The chain uses TRBV12-3 or TRBV12-4 and TRBJ2-3; 10 nucleotides line up with TRBD2. V was clipped by 5 bases and J by 0 bases; unmatched bases: 11. The CDR3 spans 18 residues.

The chain joins TRBV20-1 to TRBJ1-6; 10 bases are shared with TRBD1. The germline gives CDR1 DFQATT, CDR2 SNEGSKA (reference sequence). There are 16 residues in the CDR3. With 0 bases clipped from V and 9 bases from J, the junction kept 8 bases outside the gene matches. CDR3 nucleotide sequence: TGCAGTGCTAGAGATATCGCGGGACAGGGGACTTCACCCCTCCACTTT. Amino acid sequence: CSARDIAGQGTSPLHF.

This clonotype was detected only a few times. The chain has TRBV4-1 and TRBJ2-3; D unresolved. Germline lookup yields CDR1 MGHRA and CDR2 YSYEKL. V dropped 3 bases and J dropped 8 bases, with 12 bases sitting between them. The CDR3 runs to 13 residues. The CDR3 DNA is TGCGCCAGCAGCCAGGACCTGTATGGTACGCAGTATTTT. The encoded protein is CASSQDLYGTQYF.

In its sample, this clonotype was seen many times. CDR3 residues: CASNKQGSNEKLFF. In DNA, the CDR3 is TGTGCCAGCAATAAACAGGGTTCTAATGAAAAACTGTTTTTT. V gene TRBV6-1 combines with J gene TRBJ1-4, with a possible D match to TRBD1 (6 bases). Trimming took 7 bases from V and 3 from J, leaving 12 bases between them. Per germline, CDR1 MNHNS and CDR2 SASEGT. The CDR3 consists of 14 residues.

The chain uses TRBV10-3 and TRBJ2-1; 10 positions agree with TRBD2. With V trimmed by 10 bases and J by 2 bases, 8 bases remained unmatched. Germline CDR1 ENHRY, CDR2 SYGVKD. This CDR3 is built from 15 residues. The CDR3 coding sequence is TGTGCCACCATGGAAACTAGCGGGGCCTACAATGAGCAGTTCTTC. Translation: CATMETSGAYNEQFF.

The chain is built from TRBV5-1 and TRBJ2-7; unclear D gene. This CDR3 is built from 12 residues. Trimming removed 5 bases from V and 0 bases from J, with 6 bases in between. Germline values: CDR1 SGHRS, CDR2 YFSETQ. The CDR3 loop is CASREGSYEQYF. The CDR3 region has the DNA TGCGCCAGCAGAGAAGGCTCCTACGAGCAGTACTTC.

This chain uses TRBV29-1 with TRBJ2-2, with D perhaps TRBD2 (6 bases). This CDR3 is built from 14 residues. Per the germline V gene, CDR1 is SQVTM and CDR2 is ANQGSEA. The V end was cut by 4 bases, the J end by 0 bases, with 9 bases between. The CDR3 bases are TGCAGCGTTGCAGGAGGGCCGAACACCGGGGAGCTGTTTTTT. This codes for CSVAGGPNTGELFF.

In its sample, this clonotype was seen a few times. The junction departs from the called germline gene at one end, perhaps through a read error. The rearrangement joins TRBV27 to TRBJ2-3; D gene unclear. The CDR3 consists of 14 residues. Germline V CDR1 and CDR2: MNHEY, SMNVEV (reference sequence). CDR3 in DNA: TGTGCCGGCAGTTTGGTGTTTGGCACAGATACGCAGTATTTT. It encodes CAGSLVFGTDTQYF.

The CDR3 reads CASGFHNEQFF. Here the CDR3 DNA reads TGTGCCAGTGGGTTCCACAATGAGCAGTTCTTC. The chain couples TRBV19 to TRBJ2-1; D not resolved. Trimming stripped 8 bases from V and 5 bases from J, with 7 bases between. Per the germline V gene, CDR1 is LNHDA and CDR2 is SQIVND (reference sequence). There are 11 residues in the CDR3. The whole variable domain, remainder taken from reference TRBV19 and TRBJ2-1, is DGGITQSPKYLFRKEGQNVTLSCEQNLNHDAMYWYRQDPGQGLRLIYYSQIVNDFQKGDIAEGYSVSREKKESFPLTVTSAQKNPTAFYLCASGFHNEQFFGPGTRLTVL.

The chain has TRBV28 and TRBJ2-3; D may be TRBD2 (5 bases). Trimming took off 3 bases at V and 6 bases at J, with 16 bases between the two ends. Germline CDR1 MDHEN, CDR2 SYDVKM. This CDR3 has 15 residues. The CDR3 reads CASSFFLGSGDTQYF. The CDR3 nucleotides read TGTGCCAGCAGTTTTTTTTTGGGGAGTGGCGATACGCAGTATTTT.

The chain carries TRBV20-1 and TRBJ2-3; possible D gene TRBD2, 6 bases. CDR1 and CDR2 (germline): DFQATT, SNEGSKA (reference sequence). CDR3 length equals 17 residues. The V gene lost 2 bases and the J gene lost 2 bases, with 20 bases spanning the gap. The DNA for the CDR3 is TGCAGTGCTAGATCCATATTCGCGGAGGGTTTCACAGATACGCAGTATTTT. Translated: CSARSIFAEGFTDTQYF.

This chain links TRBV15 with TRBJ1-6, with TRBD1 matching over 7 bases. Germline trimming cut 1 base from V and 7 bases from J; bases unmatched to any gene: 10. CDR3 length: 17 amino acids. The germline gives CDR1 LNHNV, CDR2 YYDKDF (reference sequence). The CDR3 DNA sequence: TGTGCCACCAGCAGAGTACCCGGGACAGACAAAAATTCACCCCTCCACTTT. Its translation: CATSRVPGTDKNSPLHF.

This clonotype was counted a few times. This rearrangement joins TRBV18 to TRBJ1-5; the D gene is possibly TRBD1 (6 bases). Germline CDR1 KGHSH, CDR2 LQKENI. This CDR3 region has 16 residues. The V gene lost 0 bases and the J gene lost 5 bases, with 14 bases spanning the gap. The CDR3 region is CASSPPTGRMDQPQHF. CDR3 nucleotide sequence: TGTGCCAGCTCACCACCGACAGGCCGGATGGATCAGCCCCAGCATTTT.

This clonotype was seen repeatedly, ten times or more. J is TRBJ2-1 and V is TRBV29-1; D might be TRBD2 (6 bases). Germline V CDR1 and CDR2: SQVTM, ANQGSEA. V gave up 2 bases and J gave up 4 bases, with 12 bases separating them. The CDR3 length is 14 residues. The CDR3 sequence: CSVEPGLLYNEQFF. DNA for the CDR3: TGCAGCGTTGAACCGGGACTTCTATACAATGAGCAGTTCTTC.

The chain links TRBV7-3 to TRBJ2-3; TRBD2 matches at 11 bases. The junction had 5 bases not matched to a gene; V was cut back by 4 bases and J by 2 bases. From germline, CDR1 is SGHTA and CDR2 FQGTGA. The CDR3 is 16 amino acids. The CDR3 loop reads CASSSTSGGFTDTQYF. The CDR3 DNA reads as TGTGCCAGCAGCTCCACTAGCGGGGGCTTCACAGATACGCAGTATTTT.

The chain links TRBV19 to TRBJ2-3, with D tentatively TRBD1 or TRBD2 (6 bases each). Germline V gene lookup returns CDR1 LNHDA and CDR2 SQIVND (reference sequence). The CDR3 contains 19 residues. Trimming stripped 0 bases from V and 2 bases from J, with 21 bases between. DNA of the CDR3: TGTGCCAGTAGTATAGAGAGACCCCGGAGGGCAGGGGACACAGATACGCAGTATTTT. This gives the protein CASSIERPRRAGDTDTQYF.

As concerns this clonotype: A read error is likely, as this CDR3 ends without the conserved phenylalanine or tryptophan. The DNA is left out, because the CDR3 cannot be placed on it with certainty; the CDR3 is given as TCRdb lists it. V is TRBV12-3 or TRBV12-4 and J is TRBJ1-1; the table's D call TRBD1 went unverified against the DNA. Termini included, the CDR3 measures 8 amino acids. The chain's CDR3 is CASSPGGQ.

There are many counts of this clonotype. The chain is built from TRBV11-2 and TRBJ2-1, with D maybe TRBD1 (6 bases). V lost 4 bases and J 4 bases, leaving 20 bases between the germline ends. The CDR3 sequence is 17 residues long. The germline V gene encodes CDR1 SGHAT and CDR2 FQNNGV. In nucleotides, the CDR3 is TGTGCCAGCAGCTCCCGACAGGCCGAAAAGGGTTACAATGAGCAGTTCTTC. This translates into CASSSRQAEKGYNEQFF.

V usage is TRBV6-1 and J usage is TRBJ2-7, with 10 bases fitting TRBD1. Germline V lookup: CDR1 MNHNS, CDR2 SASEGT. The CDR3 runs 15 residues. The V segment lost 5 bases and the J segment 7 bases; nucleotides outside the gene matches: 11. DNA for the CDR3: TGTGCCAGCAGTCTGACCGGGACAGGGGCAGTAGAGCAGTACTTC. As protein: CASSLTGTGAVEQYF.

In its sample, this clonotype was seen many times. The chain uses TRBV5-1 and TRBJ2-7; D call uncertain. V lost 0 bases to trimming and J lost 4 bases, with 20 bases between them. This CDR3 is 17 amino acids long. CDR1 and CDR2 (germline): SGHRS, YFSETQ. CDR3 in DNA: TGCGCCAGCAGCTTGGGAGGTTTGGCGGCGAAATCTTACGAGCAGTACTTC. This gives the protein CASSLGGLAAKSYEQYF.

This clonotype was seen many times. The chain employs TRBV7-9 and TRBJ1-1; unclear D gene. V lost 5 bases, J lost 5 bases, and 12 bases lay in between. Germline V gene data show CDR1 as SEHNR and CDR2 as FQNEAQ (reference sequence). This CDR3 region has 13 residues. The CDR3 coding sequence is TGTGCCAGCAGCCTTGGGCTATGGACTGAAGCTTTCTTT. Translation gives CASSLGLWTEAFF.